This T cell receptor (beta chain) was identified during a study of CD8 T cells in Susac syndrome. Reverse transcription used roughly 0.5 to 1 ug RNA and random hexamers. Amplification of TCR beta CDR3 spanned 54 Vbeta and 13 Jbeta via immunoSEQ multiplex PCR. TCRdb called the immunoSEQ multiplex PCR reads again in MiXCR, with one record for every CDR3 protein. The sample yields a few hundred thousand distinct CDR3 sequences, 92% seen once. This receptor was obtained from a human donor with multiple sclerosis. The source material was CD8+ T cells from PBMCs.

The CDR3 is CASSVDRGVDMNTEAFF. CDR3 bases: TGTGCCAGCAGCGTGGACAGGGGCGTGGATATGAACACTGAAGCTTTCTTT. V gene TRBV9 combines with J gene TRBJ1-1, with 9 bases identical to TRBD1. From germline, CDR1 is SGDLS and CDR2 YYNGEE. Losses at the gene ends were 2 bases for V and 0 bases for J; bases not matched to a gene: 8. CDR3 length equals 17 residues.